These T cell receptor beta chains were read from a single sample in a study of cytotoxic CD8 clonotypes in ibrutinib-treated CLL. Sequenced by immunoSEQ multiplex PCR; TCRdb stores in-frame clones only, minus some. This table has about 250,000 clones, roughly 70% appearing once. Material: PBMCs, obtained after 24 months of ibrutinib treatment. The receptors were sampled from a human donor with chronic lymphocytic leukemia. CDR3s include the opening cysteine and the closing phenylalanine or tryptophan. Fields, in order: V gene, clone size, D gene, J gene, CDR3 protein, CDR3 DNA. A D gene is named only where the DNA matches it firmly. The size entry is marked missing in some rows and otherwise reads once, few, many or a size class.

V gene: TRBV9
clone size: -
D gene: TRBD2
J gene: TRBJ2-7
CDR3 protein: CASSVGSRTRNSFYEQYF
CDR3 DNA: TGTGCCAGCAGCGTAGGATCGAGGACTAGGAATTCCTTCTACGAGCAGTACTTC

V gene: TRBV28
clone size: -
D gene: -
J gene: TRBJ2-3
CDR3 protein: CASSLVGGSTDTQYF
CDR3 DNA: TGTGCCAGCAGTTTGGTGGGAGGCTCCACAGATACGCAGTATTTT

V gene: TRBV6-1
clone size: few
D gene: TRBD1
J gene: TRBJ1-2
CDR3 protein: CASSGQGANYGYTF
CDR3 DNA: TGTGCCAGCAGTGGACAGGGAGCTAACTATGGCTACACCTTC

V gene: TRBV19
clone size: -
D gene: -
J gene: TRBJ2-1
CDR3 protein: CASSMGTFYNEQFF
CDR3 DNA: TGTGCCAGTAGTATGGGGACATTCTACAATGAGCAGTTCTTC

V gene: TRBV18
clone size: few
D gene: TRBD1
J gene: TRBJ2-5
CDR3 protein: CASSLRDRVVDQYF
CDR3 DNA: TGTGCCAGCTCACTCCGGGACAGGGTGGTAGACCAGTACTTC

V gene: TRBV10-3
clone size: -
D gene: TRBD2
J gene: TRBJ2-1
CDR3 protein: CAITGGLREGGEQFF
CDR3 DNA: TGTGCCATCACCGGTGGTTTGCGGGAGGGCGGTGAGCAGTTCTTC

V gene: TRBV2
clone size: -
D gene: -
J gene: TRBJ1-1
CDR3 protein: CASRPKAGGDTEAFF
CDR3 DNA: TGTGCCAGCAGGCCCAAAGCCGGCGGGGACACTGAAGCTTTCTTT

V gene: TRBV19
clone size: -
D gene: TRBD2
J gene: TRBJ2-1
CDR3 protein: CASRAKGGSPYNEQFF
CDR3 DNA: TGTGCCAGTAGGGCCAAGGGCGGGAGCCCTTACAATGAGCAGTTCTTC

V gene: TRBV4-1
clone size: -
D gene: -
J gene: TRBJ1-1
CDR3 protein: CASNSDHKGDTEAFF
CDR3 DNA: TGCGCCAGCAACTCCGATCATAAGGGTGACACTGAAGCTTTCTTT

V gene: TRBV28
clone size: -
D gene: TRBD2
J gene: TRBJ2-7
CDR3 protein: CASTPGLAGRRSYEQYF
CDR3 DNA: TGTGCCAGCACCCCCGGGCTAGCGGGACGCCGCTCCTACGAGCAGTACTTC

V gene: TRBV4-2
clone size: -
D gene: -
J gene: TRBJ2-7
CDR3 protein: CASSRSTYEQYF
CDR3 DNA: TGTGCCAGCAGCCGTAGTACCTACGAGCAGTACTTC

V gene: TRBV7-2
clone size: few
D gene: -
J gene: TRBJ2-7
CDR3 protein: CASSGGHPIYEQYF
CDR3 DNA: TGTGCCAGCAGCGGGGGACACCCGATCTACGAGCAGTACTTC

V gene: TRBV7-3
clone size: -
D gene: -
J gene: TRBJ2-3
CDR3 protein: CASSLGTSTDTQYF
CDR3 DNA: TGTGCCAGCAGCTTGGGGACTAGCACAGATACGCAGTATTTT

V gene: TRBV25-1
clone size: few
D gene: TRBD2
J gene: TRBJ2-1
CDR3 protein: CASSVLAGGNEQFF
CDR3 DNA: TGTGCCAGCAGTGTACTAGCGGGAGGCAATGAGCAGTTCTTC

V gene: TRBV7-2
clone size: -
D gene: -
J gene: TRBJ1-5
CDR3 protein: CASSPRGGSGNQPQHF
CDR3 DNA: TGTGCCAGCAGCCCCCGGGGGGGCAGTGGCAATCAGCCCCAGCATTTT

V gene: TRBV6-6
clone size: -
D gene: -
J gene: TRBJ1-2
CDR3 protein: CASSPVIYGYTF
CDR3 DNA: TGTGCCAGCAGTCCGGTCATCTATGGCTACACCTTC

V gene: TRBV4-2
clone size: few
D gene: TRBD1
J gene: TRBJ2-7
CDR3 protein: CASSQVGRMDRDYEQYF
CDR3 DNA: TGTGCCAGCAGCCAAGTTGGGCGGATGGACAGGGACTACGAGCAGTACTTC

V gene: TRBV30
clone size: once
D gene: TRBD1
J gene: TRBJ1-1
CDR3 protein: CAWSTGADTEAFF
CDR3 DNA: TGTGCCTGGAGCACAGGGGCGGACACTGAAGCTTTCTTT

V gene: TRBV30
clone size: -
D gene: TRBD2
J gene: TRBJ2-7
CDR3 protein: CACALPGLAVSYEQYF
CDR3 DNA: TGTGCCTGTGCCCTTCCGGGACTAGCGGTAAGCTACGAGCAGTACTTC

V gene: TRBV28
clone size: -
D gene: TRBD2
J gene: TRBJ2-7
CDR3 protein: CASSLFTSGRPYEQYF
CDR3 DNA: TGTGCCAGCAGTTTATTCACTAGCGGGCGGCCTTACGAGCAGTACTTC

V gene: TRBV16
clone size: -
D gene: -
J gene: TRBJ2-1
CDR3 protein: CASSPWMDGINNEQFF
CDR3 DNA: TGTGCCAGCAGCCCATGGATGGACGGGATCAACAATGAGCAGTTCTTC

V gene: TRBV29-1
clone size: -
D gene: -
J gene: TRBJ2-7
CDR3 protein: CSVEDWGAGEQYF
CDR3 DNA: TGCAGCGTTGAAGACTGGGGGGCGGGCGAGCAGTACTTC

V gene: TRBV7-2
clone size: -
D gene: TRBD2
J gene: TRBJ2-5
CDR3 protein: CASSSWTSGSGETQYF
CDR3 DNA: TGTGCCAGCAGCTCCTGGACTAGCGGGAGTGGGGAGACCCAGTACTTC

V gene: TRBV7-9
clone size: -
D gene: -
J gene: TRBJ2-7
CDR3 protein: CASSYKGISHEQYF
CDR3 DNA: TGTGCCAGCAGTTATAAGGGGATCAGTCACGAGCAGTACTTC

V gene: TRBV7-3
clone size: few
D gene: TRBD1
J gene: TRBJ2-1
CDR3 protein: CASSSRDRKGNEQFF
CDR3 DNA: TGTGCCAGCAGCTCCCGGGACAGAAAGGGCAATGAGCAGTTCTTC

V gene: TRBV29-1
clone size: -
D gene: -
J gene: TRBJ2-7
CDR3 protein: CSVEDLRGGSYEQYF
CDR3 DNA: TGCAGCGTTGAAGATCTGCGCGGTGGGAGCTACGAGCAGTACTTC

V gene: TRBV27
clone size: -
D gene: TRBD1
J gene: TRBJ2-7
CDR3 protein: CASSTTGLGEQYF
CDR3 DNA: TGTGCCAGCAGTACGACAGGGTTGGGCGAGCAGTACTTC

V gene: TRBV2
clone size: -
D gene: TRBD1
J gene: TRBJ1-5
CDR3 protein: CASSDRGTGYQPQHF
CDR3 DNA: TGTGCCAGCAGTGATCGTGGGACAGGGTACCAGCCCCAGCATTTT

V gene: TRBV2
clone size: few
D gene: -
J gene: TRBJ2-7
CDR3 protein: CASTRGQLTYEQYF
CDR3 DNA: TGTGCCAGCACTCGCGGACAGCTTACCTACGAGCAGTACTTC

V gene: TRBV5-1
clone size: -
D gene: TRBD2
J gene: TRBJ2-1
CDR3 protein: CASSVPTSGGYNEQFF
CDR3 DNA: TGCGCCAGCAGCGTTCCTACTAGCGGGGGCTACAATGAGCAGTTCTTC

V gene: TRBV4-2
clone size: few
D gene: -
J gene: TRBJ2-7
CDR3 protein: CASSQDGGEQYF
CDR3 DNA: TGTGCCAGCAGCCAAGACGGGGGCGAGCAGTACTTC

V gene: TRBV18
clone size: few
D gene: -
J gene: TRBJ2-5
CDR3 protein: CASSPSQGWETQYF
CDR3 DNA: TGTGCCAGCTCACCATCCCAGGGTTGGGAGACCCAGTACTTC

V gene: TRBV28
clone size: -
D gene: TRBD1
J gene: TRBJ1-5
CDR3 protein: CASIKKGQGRLQPQHF
CDR3 DNA: TGTGCCAGCATCAAGAAGGGACAGGGGAGGCTCCAGCCCCAGCATTTT

V gene: TRBV27
clone size: -
D gene: -
J gene: TRBJ1-2
CDR3 protein: CATGRNYGYTF
CDR3 DNA: TGTGCCACGGGACGGAACTATGGCTACACCTTC

V gene: TRBV9
clone size: -
D gene: -
J gene: TRBJ1-1
CDR3 protein: CASSSRSRHTEAFF
CDR3 DNA: TGTGCCAGCAGCTCCCGATCGAGGCACACTGAAGCTTTCTTT

V gene: TRBV5-1
clone size: -
D gene: TRBD1
J gene: TRBJ1-2
CDR3 protein: CASSFRGQDYGYTF
CDR3 DNA: TGCGCCAGCAGCTTCAGGGGGCAGGACTATGGCTACACCTTC

V gene: TRBV9
clone size: -
D gene: -
J gene: TRBJ2-3
CDR3 protein: CASSVGRTDTQYF
CDR3 DNA: TGTGCCAGCAGCGTCGGACGTACAGATACGCAGTATTTT

V gene: TRBV6-5
clone size: -
D gene: -
J gene: TRBJ1-5
CDR3 protein: CASSYSRAPSNQPQHF
CDR3 DNA: TGTGCCAGCAGTTATAGCAGGGCACCGAGCAATCAGCCCCAGCATTTT

V gene: TRBV11-2
clone size: -
D gene: -
J gene: TRBJ1-1
CDR3 protein: CASSLSRGNTEAFF
CDR3 DNA: TGTGCCAGCAGCTTAAGCAGGGGGAACACTGAAGCTTTCTTT

V gene: TRBV9
clone size: -
D gene: TRBD2
J gene: TRBJ2-2
CDR3 protein: CASNLAGVAGELFF
CDR3 DNA: TGTGCCAGCAATCTAGCGGGAGTAGCCGGGGAGCTGTTTTTT

V gene: TRBV15
clone size: -
D gene: -
J gene: TRBJ2-7
CDR3 protein: CATSTDGSYEQYF
CDR3 DNA: TGTGCCACCAGCACGGACGGTAGTTACGAGCAGTACTTC

V gene: TRBV9
clone size: -
D gene: -
J gene: TRBJ2-3
CDR3 protein: CASSARGGPDTQYF
CDR3 DNA: TGTGCCAGCAGCGCTCGGGGAGGTCCAGATACGCAGTATTTT